The present T cell receptor beta chain was sequenced within a study of T cells after yellow fever vaccination. Template-switching 5'RACE yielded the TCR cDNA; a universal primer site and UMIs were added in the process. TCRdb independently ran MiXCR on the 5' RACE reads; one entry per CDR3 protein. Among approximately 58,000 distinct CDR3 sequences listed, around 6.2% were seen once. Between the trimmed V and J ends, which lost 7 bases and 6 bases, there was a span of 9 bases. The germline V gene encodes CDR1 SGHDN and CDR2 FVKESK. The CDR3 sequence is 12 residues long. Whole-study findings and limits: Across the CD4 and CD8 compartments, a small share of clonotypes was present in both. Primary-vaccination clones mostly resurfaced post-booster (96% CD4, around 88% CD8).

This clonotype was seen repeatedly, ten times or more. The chain has TRBV14 and TRBJ2-2; no clear D gene. The TCR comes from a young man who received the YFV17D yellow fever vaccine. The sample consisted of PBMCs, either bulk or a sorted T-cell subset (CD4+, CD8+, memory, or dextramer-sorted; not recorded which), taken on the day of the yellow fever booster vaccination. Here the CDR3 reads CASKSPPGELFF. CDR3 bases: TGTGCCAGCAAGAGCCCCCCCGGGGAGCTGTTTTTT.